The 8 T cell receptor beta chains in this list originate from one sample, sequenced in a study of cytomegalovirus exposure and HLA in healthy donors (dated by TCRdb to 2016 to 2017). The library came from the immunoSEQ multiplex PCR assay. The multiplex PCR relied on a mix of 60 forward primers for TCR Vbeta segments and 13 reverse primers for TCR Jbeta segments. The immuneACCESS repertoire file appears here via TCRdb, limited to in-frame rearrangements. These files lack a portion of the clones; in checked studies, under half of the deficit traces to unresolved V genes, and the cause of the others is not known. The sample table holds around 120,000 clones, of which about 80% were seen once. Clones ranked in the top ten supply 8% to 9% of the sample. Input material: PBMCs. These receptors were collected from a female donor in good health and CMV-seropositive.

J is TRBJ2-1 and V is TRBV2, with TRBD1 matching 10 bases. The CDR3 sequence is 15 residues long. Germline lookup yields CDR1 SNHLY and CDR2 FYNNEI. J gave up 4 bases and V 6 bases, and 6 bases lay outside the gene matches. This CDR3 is CASSADRGPYNEQFF. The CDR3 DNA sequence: TGTGCCAGCAGCGCTGACAGGGGGCCATACAATGAGCAGTTCTTC.

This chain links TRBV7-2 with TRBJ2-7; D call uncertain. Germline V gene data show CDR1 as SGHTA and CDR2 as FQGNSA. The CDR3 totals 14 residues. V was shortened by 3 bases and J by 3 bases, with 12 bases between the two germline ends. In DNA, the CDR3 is TGTGCCAGCAGCTTCAGCTCACAGAACTACGAGCAGTACTTC. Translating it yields CASSFSSQNYEQYF. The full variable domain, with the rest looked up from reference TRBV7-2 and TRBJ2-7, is GAGVSQSPSNKVTEKGKDVELRCDPISGHTALYWYRQSLGQGLEFLIYFQGNSAPDKSGLPSDRFSAERTGGSVSTLTIQRTQQEDSAVYLCASSFSSQNYEQYFGPGTRLTVT.

The CDR3 DNA is TGTGCCAGCTCCCCGGCGGGGGGAAACACCATATATTTT. Translated: CASSPAGGNTIYF. The chain joins TRBV6-1 to TRBJ1-3; D not resolved. Germline lookup yields CDR1 MNHNS and CDR2 SASEGT. The CDR3 totals 13 residues. Trimming took off 8 bases at V and 4 bases at J, with 12 bases between the two ends.

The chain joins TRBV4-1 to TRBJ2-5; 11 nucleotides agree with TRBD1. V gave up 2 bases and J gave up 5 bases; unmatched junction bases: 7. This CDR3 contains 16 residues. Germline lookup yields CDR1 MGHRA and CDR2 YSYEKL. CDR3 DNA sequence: TGCGCCAGCAGCCAACCAGCCCGGGACAGGGGGGAGACCCAGTACTTC. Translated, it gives CASSQPARDRGETQYF.

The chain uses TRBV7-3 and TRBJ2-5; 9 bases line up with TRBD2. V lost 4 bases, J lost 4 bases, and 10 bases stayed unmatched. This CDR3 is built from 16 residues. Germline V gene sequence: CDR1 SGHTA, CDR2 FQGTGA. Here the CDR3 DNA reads TGTGCCAGCAGCTCCGGTGGGCGGGGGGGCCGAGAGACCCAGTACTTC. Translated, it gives CASSSGGRGGRETQYF.

The CDR3 DNA is TGTGCCAGTAGTGGAGGAGGACAGTCTCTGACCCGAAATCAGCCCCAGCATTTT. The encoded protein is CASSGGGQSLTRNQPQHF. The chain recombines TRBV19 with TRBJ1-5; D may be TRBD1 (6 bases). V lost 5 bases, J lost 4 bases, and 24 bases lay in between. The V gene's germline CDR1 is LNHDA and CDR2 SQIVND (reference sequence). The CDR3 length is 18 residues. Looking up the rest from reference TRBV19 and TRBJ1-5 gives the full variable domain: DGGITQSPKYLFRKEGQNVTLSCEQNLNHDAMYWYRQDPGQGLRLIYYSQIVNDFQKGDIAEGYSVSREKKESFPLTVTSAQKNPTAFYLCASSGGGQSLTRNQPQHFGDGTRLSIL.

The CDR3 reads CASSLNQQGTGNTIYF. The CDR3 coding sequence is TGTGCCAGCAGCTTAAACCAACAGGGCACTGGAAACACCATATATTTT. The V and J genes are TRBV7-3 and TRBJ1-3; tentative D call: TRBD1 (6 bases). CDR3 size: 16 residues. The germline V gene has CDR1 SGHTA and CDR2 FQGTGA. The germline V and J ends were trimmed by 1 base and 2 bases, with 12 bases remaining between them.

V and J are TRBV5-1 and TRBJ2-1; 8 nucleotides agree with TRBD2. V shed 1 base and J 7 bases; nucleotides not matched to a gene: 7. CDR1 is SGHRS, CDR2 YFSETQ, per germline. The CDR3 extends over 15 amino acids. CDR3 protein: CASSLSLAGGNEQFF. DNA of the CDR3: TGCGCCAGCAGCTTGAGTCTAGCGGGTGGTAATGAGCAGTTCTTC.